These T cell receptor beta chains were read from a single sample in a study of cytomegalovirus exposure and HLA in healthy donors. Using immunoSEQ multiplex PCR, the repertoire was profiled, and TCRdb retains in-frame clones only, with some absent. The repertoire holds 50,000 or so clones, 72% seen once, with over 8% in the top ten. What was sequenced was PBMCs. The receptors here all came from a woman in her fifties or sixties in good health and CMV-seronegative. CDR3s include the opening cysteine and the closing phenylalanine or tryptophan. Fields, in order: CDR3 DNA, CDR3 protein, V gene, D gene, clone size, J gene. A D gene is named only where the DNA matches it firmly. For some rows the clone size is stated as once, few or many, or as a class when expanded; others skip it.

TGTGCCAGCAGTCCGTCCGGGTTGTGGGAGTGGAACGAGCAGTACTTC | CASSPSGLWEWNEQYF | TRBV27 | . | . | TRBJ2-7
TGTGCCAGCAGTTTTCTGGCAGGTACAGATACGCAGTATTTT | CASSFLAGTDTQYF | TRBV28 | . | . | TRBJ2-3
TGTGCCAGCAGTCACAGGGGATCCGCTGAAGCTTTCTTT | CASSHRGSAEAFF | TRBV28 | TRBD1 | . | TRBJ1-1
TGTGCCAGCTCATTAAACGGGGGTGATACGCAGTATTTT | CASSLNGGDTQYF | TRBV18 | . | . | TRBJ2-3
TGTGCCAGCAGCGTAGCCTACAGGGGGGAGACCCAGTACTTC | CASSVAYRGETQYF | TRBV9 | TRBD1 | few | TRBJ2-5
TGTGCCAGCTCACCTGACGCGGGCACTGAAGCTTTCTTT | CASSPDAGTEAFF | TRBV18 | . | . | TRBJ1-1
TGTGCCAGCAGGACTAGCGGGAACACCGGGGAGCTGTTTTTT | CASRTSGNTGELFF | TRBV2 | TRBD2 | once | TRBJ2-2
TGCGGCAGCAGCTTGGAGGGGGACCGGCACCAGCATTTT | CGSSLEGDRHQHF | TRBV5-1 | . | few | TRBJ1-5
TGCGCCAGCAGCCCTACTAGCGGGGGGCCCGGATCGCAGTATTTT | CASSPTSGGPGSQYF | TRBV5-1 | TRBD2 | . | TRBJ2-3
TGTGCCAGCAGCCCAGGGTCCTACGAGCAGTACTTC | CASSPGSYEQYF | TRBV9 | . | . | TRBJ2-7
TGTGCCAGCAGTGGGACTAGCGGGGGTTACAATGAGCAGTTCTTC | CASSGTSGGYNEQFF | TRBV2 | TRBD2 | . | TRBJ2-1
TGTGCCAGCGGGACCTCATCGGGAGCGGAAAACAATGAGCAGTTCTTC | CASGTSSGAENNEQFF | TRBV28 | . | . | TRBJ2-1
TGTGCCAGCAGCTTGGGACAGGTCAATCAGCCCCAGCATTTT | CASSLGQVNQPQHF | TRBV5-6 | . | . | TRBJ1-5
TGTGCCAGCAGTTACTCACTCGACAGCTCCTACGAGCAGTACTTC | CASSYSLDSSYEQYF | TRBV6-5 | . | . | TRBJ2-7
TGTGCCAGCAACGGGGGGACTGACTCCTACGAGCAGTACTTC | CASNGGTDSYEQYF | TRBV2 | TRBD2 | . | TRBJ2-7
TGTGCCAGCAGTTACCGACAGGGGCAAACCTACGAGCAGTACTTC | CASSYRQGQTYEQYF | TRBV6-5 | TRBD1 | . | TRBJ2-7
TGCGCCAGCAGCTTTACAGGGATGGGCGACACTGAAGCTTTCTTT | CASSFTGMGDTEAFF | TRBV5-1 | . | . | TRBJ1-1
TGTGCCAGCAGTCCCCCCCTGACAGGGAGTGTAGATTCACCCCTCCACTTT | CASSPPLTGSVDSPLHF | TRBV28 | TRBD1 | . | TRBJ1-6
TGTGCCATCAGTGAGCTAGGACAGGGGGGAAATGAGCAGTTCTTC | CAISELGQGGNEQFF | TRBV10-3 | TRBD1 | . | TRBJ2-1
TGCGCCAGCAGCTTGGCCGGGACAGACCACTACGAGCAGTACTTC | CASSLAGTDHYEQYF | TRBV5-1 | TRBD1 | once | TRBJ2-7
TGTGCCACTGGGACTAGCGGGGGCCAGGAGCAGTTCTTC | CATGTSGGQEQFF | TRBV2 | TRBD2 | . | TRBJ2-1
TGTGCCAGCGGCGCCGGGACAGGGGCTTACAATGAGCAGTTCTTC | CASGAGTGAYNEQFF | TRBV6-1 | TRBD1 | . | TRBJ2-1
TGTGCTAGTGGTTTGGTAGGAAGCGGGAAGGTATCAAGGACGGATGAGCAGTTCTTC | CASGLVGSGKVSRTDEQFF | TRBV12-5 | TRBD2 | . | TRBJ2-1
TGTGCCAGCTCGACAGGGGGAAGGGGCAATCAGCCCCAGCATTTT | CASSTGGRGNQPQHF | TRBV18 | TRBD1 | . | TRBJ1-5
TGTGCCAGCAGCCCACGAGCGGGAGAGGGTGAGCAGTTCTTC | CASSPRAGEGEQFF | TRBV11-3 | TRBD2 | . | TRBJ2-1
TGCGCCAGCACCTTTGGGGGATACAGGGAAGAAGCTTTCTTT | CASTFGGYREEAFF | TRBV5-1 | . | . | TRBJ1-1
TGTGCCTGGCGGGCAGGGTCTACCTACGAGCAGTACTTC | CAWRAGSTYEQYF | TRBV30 | . | . | TRBJ2-7
TGTGCCAGCAGCCTAGCGGGAGGGTTGTACAATGAGCAGTTCTTC | CASSLAGGLYNEQFF | TRBV7-3 | TRBD2 | . | TRBJ2-1
TGTGCCAGCAGCCGGGGACTAGCAGCCCCCTACGAGCAGTACTTC | CASSRGLAAPYEQYF | TRBV27 | TRBD2 | . | TRBJ2-7
TGTGCCAGTAGTTTGGGACTAGCGGGAAAAGTTGGGGAGACCCAGTACTTC | CASSLGLAGKVGETQYF | TRBV19 | TRBD2 | once | TRBJ2-5
TGCGCCAGCAGCCAAGAGGCTAGCGGGGGTATCAATGAGCAGTTCTTC | CASSQEASGGINEQFF | TRBV4-3 | TRBD2 | . | TRBJ2-1
TGTGCCAGCAGCTTAGCGATGGCAGGAGAGGGTGAAGCTTTCTTT | CASSLAMAGEGEAFF | TRBV7-2 | . | . | TRBJ1-1
TGTGCCAGCAGCTTGAGGCACCTTACTACCGAGCAGTACTTC | CASSLRHLTTEQYF | TRBV5-8 | . | . | TRBJ2-7
TGTGCCAGCAGTTACCACCCCGGACTGGACTACGAGCAGTACTTC | CASSYHPGLDYEQYF | TRBV6-5 | . | . | TRBJ2-7
TGTGCCAGCAGCTTAAATGGAGCGGGGGCTGAGACCCAGTACTTC | CASSLNGAGAETQYF | TRBV7-3 | TRBD2 | once | TRBJ2-5
TGTGCCAGTAGTATAGGACAAGTGTCCAATGAGCAGTTCTTC | CASSIGQVSNEQFF | TRBV19 | . | . | TRBJ2-1
TGCGCCAGCAGCGACCGGGACAAATTTGGGGGCACTGAAGCTTTCTTT | CASSDRDKFGGTEAFF | TRBV5-1 | . | once | TRBJ1-1
TGTGCCAGCTCCACCGCGAGCGGAGGAGGGACCGGGGAGCTGTTTTTT | CASSTASGGGTGELFF | TRBV18 | . | . | TRBJ2-2
TGTGCCAGTAGTTCAGGGTATTGGACTGAAGCTTTCTTT | CASSSGYWTEAFF | TRBV19 | . | . | TRBJ1-1
TGTGCCAGTAGTATCGAGGGCGGCGTGGGCTACGAGCAGTACTTC | CASSIEGGVGYEQYF | TRBV19 | . | . | TRBJ2-7
TGTGCCAGCAGCCAATCAAGGGCAGGGGGATTTAACTATGGCTACACCTTC | CASSQSRAGGFNYGYTF | TRBV4-2 | TRBD1 | . | TRBJ1-2
TGTGCCAGCAGCTTCTCAGGGGGATTGGAGACCCAGTACTTC | CASSFSGGLETQYF | TRBV5-6 | TRBD1 | . | TRBJ2-5
TGTGCCAGCAGTGAAAGGTTGAGGGGGCAGCCCCAGCATTTT | CASSERLRGQPQHF | TRBV6-1 | . | . | TRBJ1-5
TGTGCCACCCGGACAGGGTCCTCTGGGGCCAACGTCCTGACTTTC | CATRTGSSGANVLTF | TRBV6-5 | TRBD1 | . | TRBJ2-6
TGCGCCAGCAGCTTGGGCGAGGGGGTGGACTATGGCTACACCTTC | CASSLGEGVDYGYTF | TRBV5-1 | . | . | TRBJ1-2
TGTGCCAGCAGTGGTGGACAGGGTAGAGTCTATGGCTACACCTTC | CASSGGQGRVYGYTF | TRBV28 | TRBD1 | . | TRBJ1-2
TGTGCCAGCAGCGGGATGGACAGGAGCTCCTACGAGCAGTACTTC | CASSGMDRSSYEQYF | TRBV5-6 | TRBD1 | few | TRBJ2-7
TGTGCCAGCAGCTCAATGACAGGGAGTTATAATGGCTACACCTTC | CASSSMTGSYNGYTF | TRBV7-2 | TRBD1 | . | TRBJ1-2
TGTGCCAGCAGCCCCAACAGGGAGGGAGGTAATTCACCCCTCCACTTT | CASSPNREGGNSPLHF | TRBV11-2 | . | . | TRBJ1-6
TGTGCCAGCAGTACCTCCGGGACTAGCTCCTACGAGCAGTACTTC | CASSTSGTSSYEQYF | TRBV28 | TRBD2 | . | TRBJ2-7
TGTGCCAGCAGCTTGAAAGCGGACCCCTACGAGCAGTACTTC | CASSLKADPYEQYF | TRBV5-4 | . | . | TRBJ2-7
TGTGCCAGCAGCGTGAAGGCTAGCGGGAGAAAATTAGAGACCCAGTACTTC | CASSVKASGRKLETQYF | TRBV9 | TRBD2 | . | TRBJ2-5
TGTGCCACCAGCAATACTATTAGCACAGATACGCAGTATTTT | CATSNTISTDTQYF | TRBV15 | . | . | TRBJ2-3
TGTGCCTGGAGTAGGCGGGGGGCTGGAAACACCATATATTTT | CAWSRRGAGNTIYF | TRBV30 | . | once | TRBJ1-3
TGTGCCAGCAGTGAGCAGGGGAGTGGTGGGGAAGCTTTCTTT | CASSEQGSGGEAFF | TRBV6-1 | . | . | TRBJ1-1
TGTGCCAGCAGTGGCCGGGACTCCCTAGACAATGAGCAGTTCTTC | CASSGRDSLDNEQFF | TRBV6-1 | . | . | TRBJ2-1
TGTGCCAGCAGTTTCTCCTCCTATGGCTACACCTTC | CASSFSSYGYTF | TRBV28 | . | . | TRBJ1-2
TGTGCCACCAGCAGAGATCGGGCAGCGGGGGTTGTGGATGAGCAGTTCTTC | CATSRDRAAGVVDEQFF | TRBV15 | TRBD2 | . | TRBJ2-1
TGTGCCATCAGTACAGGGGGCTTCTCTGGAAACACCATATATTTT | CAISTGGFSGNTIYF | TRBV10-3 | TRBD1 | . | TRBJ1-3
TGCAGCGTTGCGGACGGAAGGACAGGGGAGACCCAGTACTTC | CSVADGRTGETQYF | TRBV29-1 | TRBD1 | . | TRBJ2-5